This T cell receptor (beta chain) was recorded in a study of OX40 agonist ivuxolimab in advanced cancers. Study as a whole: Mean age approximately 61 years, range roughly 20 to 85; approximately 80% male. Study results and limitations: There was clonal expansion of CD4+ and CD8+ blood T cells by week 6 at 0.1 to 3.0 mg/kg. In general, CD8+ T cells held more expanded clones than CD4+ did, on average.

Germline V gene data show CDR1 as LGHNA and CDR2 as YSLEER. This CDR3 contains 15 residues. V was clipped by 7 bases and J by 0 bases, with 13 bases between them. To note about this clone: What it binds is unknown.

Only in-frame clones appear in the TCRdb table, and some are missing; sequencing was by immunoSEQ multiplex PCR. The table records some 46,000 clones, roughly 90% of them present only once. This rearrangement joins TRBV4-3 to TRBJ1-3; D ambiguous. Specimen: CD4+ or CD8+ T cells sorted from blood, collected in a trial of the OX40 agonist ivuxolimab. The sequence was collected from an adult with an advanced solid tumor such as melanoma, head and neck, liver or kidney cancer. CDR3 sequence: CASTGMWDSGNTIYF. In DNA form, the CDR3 reads TGCGCCAGCACCGGCATGTGGGACTCTGGAAACACCATATATTTT.